The 16 T cell receptor beta chains given below trace back to one sample, sequenced in a study of cytomegalovirus exposure and HLA in healthy donors. PCR was performed using 60 Vbeta and 13 Jbeta primers. Assay used: immunoSEQ multiplex PCR; TCRdb lists only in-frame clones, some missing. The sample yields some 130,000 clones, around 77% seen once. Sequencing was performed on PBMCs. Receptors were obtained from a man younger than 45 in good health.

The J gene is TRBJ2-3, the V gene TRBV5-1; D gene uncertain. Trimming took off 0 bases at V and 0 bases at J, with 5 bases between the two ends. This CDR3 has 14 residues. CDR1 is SGHRS and CDR2 is YFSETQ in the germline V gene. The CDR3 loop is CASSLVPSTDTQYF. CDR3 coding DNA: TGCGCCAGCAGCTTGGTCCCTAGCACAGATACGCAGTATTTT. The full variable domain, with the rest looked up from reference TRBV5-1 and TRBJ2-3, is KAGVTQTPRYLIKTRGQQVTLSCSPISGHRSVSWYQQTPGQGLQFLFEYFSETQRNKGNFPGRFSGRQFSNSRSEMNVSTLELGDSALYLCASSLVPSTDTQYFGPGTRLTVL.

This clone was detected a few times. The rearrangement joins TRBV7-9 to TRBJ1-5; D might be TRBD1 (6 bases). V lost 5 bases to trimming and J lost 9 bases, with 14 bases between them. The CDR3 is 13 residues long. CDR1 SEHNR and CDR2 FQNEAQ come from the germline V gene (reference sequence). The CDR3 is CASSPQGIGPQHF. The CDR3 DNA reads TGTGCCAGCAGCCCCCAGGGGATAGGGCCCCAGCATTTT. The whole variable domain, filled in from reference TRBV7-9 and TRBJ1-5, reads DTGVSQNPRHKITKRGQNVTFRCDPISEHNRLYWYRQTLGQGPEFLTYFQNEAQLEKSRLLSDRFSAERPKGSFSTLEIQRTEQGDSAMYLCASSPQGIGPQHFGDGTRLSIL.

The chain combines TRBV30 with TRBJ2-7, with D unresolved. This CDR3 is 11 amino acids long. Germline V gene sequence: CDR1 GTSNPN, CDR2 SVGIG (reference sequence). Trimming removed 7 bases from V and 1 base from J, with 8 bases in between. CDR3 bases: TGTGCCTCCTCGGTATCCTACGAGCAGTACTTC. Translation gives CASSVSYEQYF. Filled out from reference TRBV30 and TRBJ2-7, the complete variable domain reads SQTIHQWPATLVQPVGSPLSLECTVEGTSNPNLYWYRQAAGRGLQLLFYSVGIGQISSEVPQNLSASRPQDRQFILSSKKLLLSDSGFYLCASSVSYEQYFGPGTRLTVT.

V gene TRBV6-1 combines with J gene TRBJ1-5, with D possibly TRBD1 on 5 matching bases. Trimming removed 3 bases at V and 6 bases at J, with 12 bases between. Germline assignment: CDR1 MNHNS and CDR2 SASEGT. The length of the CDR3 is 14 residues. CDR3 sequence: CASSEVQGSQPQHF. DNA of the CDR3: TGTGCCAGCAGTGAGGTCCAGGGAAGTCAGCCCCAGCATTTT.

V and J are TRBV10-1 and TRBJ2-3, with 9 bases fitting TRBD2. This CDR3 is 16 amino acids long. The junction had 10 bases not matched to a gene; V was cut back by 5 bases and J by 4 bases. CDR1 and CDR2 from the germline V gene are WNHNN and SYGVQD (reference sequence). As DNA, the CDR3 is TGCGCCAGCAGTCCCGGTCTAGCGGGAAAGGCAGATACGCAGTATTTT. Its translation: CASSPGLAGKADTQYF.

The genes are TRBV7-9 and TRBJ1-2; 7 bases map to TRBD1. V trimming: 1 base; J trimming: 8 bases; junction bases outside the gene matches: 10. Germline V gene lookup returns CDR1 SEHNR and CDR2 FQNEAQ (reference sequence). The CDR3 has 15 amino acids. The CDR3 loop is CASSLERTGSKGYTF. Here the CDR3 DNA reads TGTGCCAGCAGCTTAGAGCGGACAGGATCCAAGGGCTACACCTTC.

This clone was counted a single time. This chain connects TRBV5-1 to TRBJ1-2; maybe TRBD1 (6 bases). The CDR3 consists of 14 residues. Trimming shortened V by 4 bases and J by 4 bases, and 14 bases separated the two germline ends. Germline V lookup: CDR1 SGHRS, CDR2 YFSETQ. CDR3 region: CASSPRTESYGYTF. The DNA of the CDR3 is TGCGCCAGCAGCCCCCGGACAGAAAGCTATGGCTACACCTTC.

The rearrangement joins TRBV4-1 to TRBJ2-7, with a tentative D call TRBD2 (6 bases). V was trimmed by 4 bases and J by 0 bases, leaving 16 bases between them. The germline V gene has CDR1 MGHRA and CDR2 YSYEKL. The CDR3 sequence is 16 residues long. The CDR3 DNA sequence: TGCGCCAGCAGCCTTCGGGAGCACATGAGCTCCTACGAGCAGTACTTC. It codes for CASSLREHMSSYEQYF.

This chain connects TRBV4-2 to TRBJ2-7; 8 bases align to TRBD2. V lost 4 bases and J lost 4; bases outside the gene matches: 15. This CDR3 has 17 amino acids. The V gene's germline CDR1 is LGHNA and CDR2 YNFKEQ. CDR3 region: CASSPPRGTSGLYEQYF. In nucleotides, the CDR3 is TGTGCCAGCAGCCCCCCAAGGGGAACTAGCGGACTTTACGAGCAGTACTTC.

This clone was found a few times. The gene calls are TRBV27 and TRBJ2-4, with 8 bases fitting TRBD2. V shed 3 bases and J 4 bases; nucleotides not matched to a gene: 8. CDR3 length: 16 amino acids. Germline V lookup: CDR1 MNHEY, CDR2 SMNVEV (reference sequence). CDR3: CASSFGGGTGKNIQYF. The CDR3 region has the DNA TGTGCCAGCAGTTTCGGGGGGGGTACCGGGAAAAACATTCAGTACTTC.

In this sample, this clone turned up a few times. The rearrangement links TRBV5-4 to TRBJ2-1; 10 bases are shared with TRBD2. Germline V CDR1 and CDR2: SGHNT, YYREEE (reference sequence). V was clipped by 0 bases and J by 4 bases; unmatched bases: 7. The CDR3 contains 17 residues. The CDR3: CASSLANGLADYNEQFF. The CDR3 nucleotides are TGTGCCAGCAGCTTGGCCAATGGACTAGCGGATTACAATGAGCAGTTCTTC.

The genes are TRBV11-3 and TRBJ2-7; D may be TRBD2 (6 bases). V lost 5 bases, J lost 3 bases, and 29 bases lay in between. Germline V CDR1 and CDR2: SGHNT, YENEEA. The CDR3 runs 19 residues. This CDR3 reads CASSLYAPGTSSWGYEQYF. The CDR3 DNA follows: TGTGCCAGCAGCCTCTACGCCCCCGGGACTTCAAGTTGGGGCTACGAGCAGTACTTC.

The rearrangement joins TRBV28 to TRBJ1-5; the match to TRBD1 covers 8 bases. V gave up 5 bases and J gave up 2 bases; unmatched junction bases: 2. Germline assignment: CDR1 MDHEN and CDR2 SYDVKM. The CDR3 loop spans 14 amino acids. For the CDR3, the DNA is TGTGCCAGCAGTCGGGGACAGGGCAATCAGCCCCAGCATTTT. Encoded protein: CASSRGQGNQPQHF.

The chain has TRBV7-7 and TRBJ1-1; weak D call: TRBD1 (6 bases). V shed 5 bases and J shed 1 base, with 8 bases lying between them. The CDR3 is 13 residues long. Germline loops: CDR1 SSHAT, CDR2 FNYEAQ (reference sequence). As DNA, the CDR3 is TGTGCCAGCAGCCTGGGACAGAACACTGAAGCTTTCTTT. Translating it yields CASSLGQNTEAFF. The complete variable domain, with remaining parts taken from reference TRBV7-7 and TRBJ1-1, reads GAGVSQSPRYKVTKRGQDVTLRCDPISSHATLYWYQQALGQGPEFLTYFNYEAQPDKSGLPSDRFSAERPEGSISTLTIQRTEQRDSAMYRCASSLGQNTEAFFGQGTRLTVV.

Here the CDR3 reads CASSPPLRQGAGYTF. The CDR3 nucleotides read TGTGCCAGCTCACCACCGTTGCGGCAGGGGGCCGGCTACACCTTC. This chain joins TRBV18 and TRBJ1-2; TRBD1 aligns across 8 bases. The CDR3 totals 15 residues. V shed 0 bases and J 8 bases; nucleotides not matched to a gene: 8. Germline values: CDR1 KGHSH, CDR2 LQKENI.

This clone was picked up a small number of times. J is TRBJ1-1 and V is TRBV19, with 8 bases aligning to TRBD1. V shed 2 bases and J 1 base; nucleotides not matched to a gene: 9. The CDR3 sequence is 17 residues long. Germline assignment: CDR1 LNHDA and CDR2 SQIVND (reference sequence). As DNA, the CDR3 is TGTGCCAGTAGTATATATGACAGGGGAGAAGGGAACACTGAAGCTTTCTTT. Translating gives CASSIYDRGEGNTEAFF.